This T cell receptor (beta chain) was sequenced during a study of shared clonotypes between healthy human individuals. Whole-study results and caveats: Memory subsets generally showed lower estimated richness than naive subsets.

This clone came up a few times. Its specificity is not known. Trimming shortened V by 8 bases and J by 3 bases, and 19 bases separated the two germline ends. CDR1 and CDR2 from the germline V gene are MDHEN and SYDVKM. This CDR3 contains 15 residues. Here immunoSEQ multiplex PCR was the method, and the copy in TCRdb shows in-frame clones only, minus some. The sample holds about 990,000 clones, 78% seen once. From CD4+ cells came CD45RA+ naive and CD45RA-negative memory subsets. The source material was memory CD4+ T cells from PBMCs. Subset here: CD45RA-negative fraction. This rearrangement joins TRBV28 to TRBJ1-2; D possibly corresponds to TRBD1 (6 bases). The sequence was collected from a man younger than 35 in good health. Some clones in this sample may be carry-over from other donors' samples. The CDR3 spells CASAFTQGLYYGYTF. The CDR3, as DNA: TGTGCCAGCGCATTCACACAGGGATTATACTATGGCTACACCTTC.